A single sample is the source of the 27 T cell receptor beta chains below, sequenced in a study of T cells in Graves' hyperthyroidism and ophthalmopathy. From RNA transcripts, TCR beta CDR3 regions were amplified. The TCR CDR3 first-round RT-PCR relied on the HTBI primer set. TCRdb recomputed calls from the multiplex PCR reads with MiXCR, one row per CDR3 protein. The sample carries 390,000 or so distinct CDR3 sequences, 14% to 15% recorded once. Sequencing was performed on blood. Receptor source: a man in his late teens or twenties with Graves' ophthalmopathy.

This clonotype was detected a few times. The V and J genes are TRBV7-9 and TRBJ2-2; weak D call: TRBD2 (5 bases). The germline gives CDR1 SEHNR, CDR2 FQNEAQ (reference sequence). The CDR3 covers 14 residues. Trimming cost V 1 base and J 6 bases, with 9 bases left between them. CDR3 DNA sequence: TGTGCCAGCAGCTTAGTAGGGAGTCCCGGGGAGCTGTTTTTT. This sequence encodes CASSLVGSPGELFF.

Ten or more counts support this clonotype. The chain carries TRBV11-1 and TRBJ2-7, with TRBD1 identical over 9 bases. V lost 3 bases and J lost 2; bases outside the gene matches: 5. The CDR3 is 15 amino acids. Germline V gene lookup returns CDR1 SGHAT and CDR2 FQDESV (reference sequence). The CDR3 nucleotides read TGTGCCAGCAGCTTCATGGGACAGGGCCCCTACGAGCAGTACTTC. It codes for CASSFMGQGPYEQYF. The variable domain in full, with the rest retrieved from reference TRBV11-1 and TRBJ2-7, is EAEVAQSPRYKITEKSQAVAFWCDPISGHATLYWYRQILGQGPELLVQFQDESVVDDSQLPKDRFSAERLKGVDSTLKIQPAELGDSAMYLCASSFMGQGPYEQYFGPGTRLTVT.

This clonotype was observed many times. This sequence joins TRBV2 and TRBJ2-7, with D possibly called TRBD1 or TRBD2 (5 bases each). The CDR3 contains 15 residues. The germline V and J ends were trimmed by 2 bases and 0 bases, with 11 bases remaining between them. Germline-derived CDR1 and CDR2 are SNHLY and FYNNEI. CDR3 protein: CASSEWGTYSYEQYF. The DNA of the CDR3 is TGTGCCAGCAGTGAATGGGGGACGTACTCCTACGAGCAGTACTTC.

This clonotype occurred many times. The DNA of the CDR3 is TGTGCCAGCAGCCAAGAGGGTGCGGGTTCACCCCTCCACTTT. Encoded protein: CASSQEGAGSPLHF. V gene TRBV3-1 combines with J gene TRBJ1-6; no clear D. Trimming took 0 bases from V and 9 from J, leaving 9 bases between them. From germline, CDR1 is LGHDT and CDR2 YNNKEL (reference sequence). The CDR3 loop spans 14 amino acids.

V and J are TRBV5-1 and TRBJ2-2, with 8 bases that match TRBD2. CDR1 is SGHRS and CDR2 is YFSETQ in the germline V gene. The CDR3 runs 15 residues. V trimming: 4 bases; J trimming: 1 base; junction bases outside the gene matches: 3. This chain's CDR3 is CASSLLAVNTGELFF. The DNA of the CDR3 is TGCGCCAGCAGCCTACTAGCGGTGAACACCGGGGAGCTGTTTTTT.

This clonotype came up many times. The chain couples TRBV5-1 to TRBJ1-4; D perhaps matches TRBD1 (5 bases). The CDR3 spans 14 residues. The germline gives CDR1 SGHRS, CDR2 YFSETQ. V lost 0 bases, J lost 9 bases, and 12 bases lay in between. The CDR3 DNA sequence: TGCGCCAGCAGCTTGGGGCGGGGACTCCAAAAACTGTTTTTT. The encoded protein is CASSLGRGLQKLFF.

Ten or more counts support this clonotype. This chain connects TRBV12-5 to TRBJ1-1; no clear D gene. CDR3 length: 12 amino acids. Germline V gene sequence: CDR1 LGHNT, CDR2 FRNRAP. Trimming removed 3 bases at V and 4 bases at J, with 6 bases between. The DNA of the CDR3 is TGTGCTAGTGGTTTTACGTTCACTGAAGCTTTCTTT. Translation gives CASGFTFTEAFF.

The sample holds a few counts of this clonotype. DNA for the CDR3: TGCGCCAGCACCCCTAGCGTGTATGGGACCCAGTACTTC. This encodes CASTPSVYGTQYF. V is TRBV10-2 and J is TRBJ2-5, with D maybe TRBD2 (6 bases). Trimming shortened V by 7 bases and J by 7 bases, and 16 bases separated the two germline ends. Per the germline V gene, CDR1 is WSHSY and CDR2 is SAAADI. This CDR3 has 13 amino acids.

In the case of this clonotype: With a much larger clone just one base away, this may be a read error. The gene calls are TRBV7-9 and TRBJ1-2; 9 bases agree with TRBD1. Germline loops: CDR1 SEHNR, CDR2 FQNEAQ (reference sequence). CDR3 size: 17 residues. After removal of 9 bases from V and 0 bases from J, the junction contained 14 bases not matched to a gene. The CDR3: CARSKPGQGPPNYGYTF. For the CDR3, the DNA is TGTGCCAGGAGCAAACCGGGACAGGGCCCTCCTAACTATGGCTACACCTTC.

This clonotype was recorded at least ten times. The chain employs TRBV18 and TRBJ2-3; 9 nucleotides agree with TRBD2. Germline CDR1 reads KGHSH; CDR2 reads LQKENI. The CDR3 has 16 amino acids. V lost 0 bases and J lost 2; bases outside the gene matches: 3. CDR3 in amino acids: CASSPPIAGDTDTQYF. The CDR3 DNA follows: TGTGCCAGCTCACCACCGATAGCGGGGGACACAGATACGCAGTATTTT.

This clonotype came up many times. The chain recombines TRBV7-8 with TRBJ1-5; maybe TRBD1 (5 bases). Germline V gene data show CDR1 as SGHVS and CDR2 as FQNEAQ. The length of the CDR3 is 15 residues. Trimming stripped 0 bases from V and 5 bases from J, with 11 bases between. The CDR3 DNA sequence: TGTGCCAGCAGCTTAGCGAGGCAGGGCGATCAGCCCCAGCATTTT. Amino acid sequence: CASSLARQGDQPQHF. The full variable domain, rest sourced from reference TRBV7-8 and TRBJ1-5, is GAGVSQSPRYKVAKRGQDVALRCDPISGHVSLFWYQQALGQGPEFLTYFQNEAQLDKSGLPSDRFFAERPEGSVSTLKIQRTQQEDSAVYLCASSLARQGDQPQHFGDGTRLSIL.

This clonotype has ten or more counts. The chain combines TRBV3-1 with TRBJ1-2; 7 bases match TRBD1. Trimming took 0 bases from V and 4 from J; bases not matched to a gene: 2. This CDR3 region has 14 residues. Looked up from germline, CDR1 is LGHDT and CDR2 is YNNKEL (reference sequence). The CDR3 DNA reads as TGTGCCAGCAGCCAAGAAGGGGGCACCTATGGCTACACCTTC. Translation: CASSQEGGTYGYTF. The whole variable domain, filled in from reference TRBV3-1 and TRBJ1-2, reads DTAVSQTPKYLVTQMGNDKSIKCEQNLGHDTMYWYKQDSKKFLKIMFSYNNKELIINETVPNRFSPKSPDKAHLNLHINSLELGDSAVYFCASSQEGGTYGYTFGSGTRLTVV.

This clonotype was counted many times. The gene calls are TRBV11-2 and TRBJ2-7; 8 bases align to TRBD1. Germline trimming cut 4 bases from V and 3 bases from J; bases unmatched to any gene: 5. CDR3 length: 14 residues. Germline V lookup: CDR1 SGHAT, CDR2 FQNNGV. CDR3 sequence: CASSSRGQVYEQYF. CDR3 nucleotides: TGTGCCAGCAGCTCCCGGGGACAGGTCTACGAGCAGTACTTC.

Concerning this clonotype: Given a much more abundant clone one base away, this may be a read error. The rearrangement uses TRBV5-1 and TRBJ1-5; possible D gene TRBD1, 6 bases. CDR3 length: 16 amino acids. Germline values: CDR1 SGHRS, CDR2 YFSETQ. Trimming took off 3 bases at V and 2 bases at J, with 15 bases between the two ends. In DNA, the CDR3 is TGCGCCAGCAGCTCGGGGGGGGCTACTGGCAATCAGCCCCAGCATTTT. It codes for CASSSGGATGNQPQHF.

The CDR3 region has the DNA TGTGCCAGCAGCTTAGTTGCGGGAGGACGCACAGATACGCAGTATTTT. The encoded protein is CASSLVAGGRTDTQYF. V gene TRBV13 combines with J gene TRBJ2-3; 8 bases are a match to TRBD2. Germline V gene sequence: CDR1 PRHDT, CDR2 FYEKMQ (reference sequence). Trimming at V came to 1 base and at J to 1 base, leaving 4 bases not matched to a gene. The CDR3 spans 16 residues. Supplemented by reference TRBV13 and TRBJ2-3, the full variable domain reads AAGVIQSPRHLIKEKRETATLKCYPIPRHDTVYWYQQGPGQDPQFLISFYEKMQSDKGSIPDRFSAQQFSDYHSELNMSSLELGDSALYFCASSLVAGGRTDTQYFGPGTRLTVL.

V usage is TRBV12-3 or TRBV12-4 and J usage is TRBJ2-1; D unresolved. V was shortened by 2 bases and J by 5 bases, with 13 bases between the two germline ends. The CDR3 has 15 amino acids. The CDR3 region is CASSLTTWADNEQFF. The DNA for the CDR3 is TGTGCCAGCAGTTTAACGACTTGGGCCGACAATGAGCAGTTCTTC.

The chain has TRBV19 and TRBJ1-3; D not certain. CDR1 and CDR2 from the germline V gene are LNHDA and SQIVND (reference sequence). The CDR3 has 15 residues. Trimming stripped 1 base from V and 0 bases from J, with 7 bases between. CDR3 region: CASSIVSTSGNTIYF. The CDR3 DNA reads TGTGCCAGTAGTATAGTCTCGACCTCTGGAAACACCATATATTTT.

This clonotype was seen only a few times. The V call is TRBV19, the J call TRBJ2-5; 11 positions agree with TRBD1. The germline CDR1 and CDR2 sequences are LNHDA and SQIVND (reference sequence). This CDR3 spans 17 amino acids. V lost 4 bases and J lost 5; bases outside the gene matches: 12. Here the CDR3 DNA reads TGTGCCAGTAGTAGGGACACCGGGACAGGGGGAATCGAGACCCAGTACTTC. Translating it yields CASSRDTGTGGIETQYF.

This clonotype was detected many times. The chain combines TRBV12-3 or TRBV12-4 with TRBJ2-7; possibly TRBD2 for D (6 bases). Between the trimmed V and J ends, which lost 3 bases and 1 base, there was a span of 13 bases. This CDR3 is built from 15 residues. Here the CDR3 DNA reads TGTGCCAGCAGTTTCAGTCTAGCGAGATCCTACGAGCAGTACTTC. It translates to CASSFSLARSYEQYF.

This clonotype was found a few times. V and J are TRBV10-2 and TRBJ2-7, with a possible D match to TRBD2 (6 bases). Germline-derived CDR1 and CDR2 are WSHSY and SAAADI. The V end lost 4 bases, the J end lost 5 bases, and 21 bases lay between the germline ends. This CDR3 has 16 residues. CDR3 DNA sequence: TGCGCCAGCAGTGCCTCCGGAGGGGAGACTAGGGACGAGCAGTACTTC. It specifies CASSASGGETRDEQYF.

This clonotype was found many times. In DNA form, the CDR3 reads TGTGCCACCAGTGATTGGGACCCAGGGACGCAGTATTTT. Protein product: CATSDWDPGTQYF. The rearrangement links TRBV24-1 to TRBJ2-3; D is perhaps TRBD1 or TRBD2 (5 bases each). The CDR3 is 13 residues long. The germline V gene encodes CDR1 KGHDR and CDR2 SFDVKD. Trimming cost V 2 bases and J 9 bases, with 11 bases left between them.

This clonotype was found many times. The CDR3 reads CASSAQGATSNEKLFF. CDR3 DNA sequence: TGTGCCAGCAGTGCACAGGGGGCGACGTCTAATGAAAAACTGTTTTTT. The chain recombines TRBV6-1 with TRBJ1-4, with TRBD1 identical over 9 bases. There are 16 residues in the CDR3. V trimming: 4 bases; J trimming: 3 bases; junction bases outside the gene matches: 6. Germline CDR1 is MNHNS and CDR2 is SASEGT.

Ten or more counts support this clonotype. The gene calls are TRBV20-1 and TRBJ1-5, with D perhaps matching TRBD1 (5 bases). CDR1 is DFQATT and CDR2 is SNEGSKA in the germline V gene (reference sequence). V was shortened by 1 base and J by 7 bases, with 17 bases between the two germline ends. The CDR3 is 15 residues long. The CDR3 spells CSARAGAGGGQPQHF. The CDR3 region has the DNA TGCAGTGCTAGAGCCGGGGCGGGGGGAGGGCAGCCCCAGCATTTT.

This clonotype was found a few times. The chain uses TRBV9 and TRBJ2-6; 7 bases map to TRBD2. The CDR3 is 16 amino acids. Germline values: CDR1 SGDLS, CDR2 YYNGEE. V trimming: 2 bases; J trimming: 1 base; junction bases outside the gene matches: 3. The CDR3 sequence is CASSVRRESGANVLTF. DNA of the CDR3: TGTGCCAGCAGCGTCCGGCGGGAGTCTGGGGCCAACGTCCTGACTTTC.

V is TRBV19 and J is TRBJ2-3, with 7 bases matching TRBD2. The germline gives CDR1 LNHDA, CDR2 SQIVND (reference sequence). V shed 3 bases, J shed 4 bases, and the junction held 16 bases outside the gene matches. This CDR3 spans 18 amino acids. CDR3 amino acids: CASSIRGVSADRPDTQYF. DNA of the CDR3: TGTGCCAGTAGTATTCGGGGGGTGAGCGCGGATAGACCAGATACGCAGTATTTT.

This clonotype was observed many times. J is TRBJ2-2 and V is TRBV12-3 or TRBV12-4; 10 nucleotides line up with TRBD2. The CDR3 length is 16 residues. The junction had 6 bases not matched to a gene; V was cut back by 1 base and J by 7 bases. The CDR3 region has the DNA TGTGCCAGCAGTTTAGGGACTAGCGGCTCGGACGGGGAGCTGTTTTTT. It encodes CASSLGTSGSDGELFF.

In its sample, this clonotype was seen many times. Here the CDR3 DNA reads TGCGCCAGCAGCCAAGACGGCTTGGGGATAGCTACTGAAGCTTTCTTT. This sequence encodes CASSQDGLGIATEAFF. The chain couples TRBV4-1 to TRBJ1-1, with D unresolved. The CDR3 spans 16 residues. V was cut by 0 bases and J by 5 bases, with 16 bases left in between. CDR1 is MGHRA, CDR2 YSYEKL, per germline.